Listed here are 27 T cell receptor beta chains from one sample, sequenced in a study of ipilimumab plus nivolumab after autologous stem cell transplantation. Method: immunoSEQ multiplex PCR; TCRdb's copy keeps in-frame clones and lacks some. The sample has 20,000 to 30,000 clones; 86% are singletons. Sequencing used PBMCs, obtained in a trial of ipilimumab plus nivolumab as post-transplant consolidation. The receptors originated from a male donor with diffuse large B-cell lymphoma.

The CDR3 DNA follows: TGTGCCAGCAGTGCGAGCGGGGGAACCAGCTCCTACAATGAGCAGTTCTTC. Translation gives CASSASGGTSSYNEQFF. The chain links TRBV2 to TRBJ2-1, with 8 bases identical to TRBD2. V trimming: 4 bases; J trimming: 0 bases; junction bases outside the gene matches: 8. There are 17 residues in the CDR3. CDR1 SNHLY and CDR2 FYNNEI come from the germline V gene.

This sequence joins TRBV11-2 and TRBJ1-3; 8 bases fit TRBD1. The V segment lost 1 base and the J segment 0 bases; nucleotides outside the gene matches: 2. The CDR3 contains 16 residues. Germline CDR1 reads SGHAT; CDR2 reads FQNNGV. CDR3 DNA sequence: TGTGCCAGCAGCTTAGGGGACAGGATCTCTGGAAACACCATATATTTT. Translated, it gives CASSLGDRISGNTIYF.

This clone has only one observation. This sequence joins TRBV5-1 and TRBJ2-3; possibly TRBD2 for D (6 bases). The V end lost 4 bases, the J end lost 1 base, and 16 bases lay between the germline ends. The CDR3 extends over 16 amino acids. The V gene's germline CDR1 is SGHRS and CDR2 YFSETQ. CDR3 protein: CASSTGSSVGTDTQYF. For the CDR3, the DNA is TGCGCCAGCAGCACAGGTTCTAGCGTTGGCACAGATACGCAGTATTTT.

CDR3 in DNA: TGTGCCAGCAGTGAATTCAAGGGGGGCGAGTCGGCGGGGAGACGGACCCAGTACTTC. It specifies CASSEFKGGESAGRRTQYF. The gene calls are TRBV6-1 and TRBJ2-5; possibly TRBD1 or TRBD2 for D (6 bases each). The germline CDR1 and CDR2 sequences are MNHNS and SASEGT. Deletions cut 2 bases from V and 7 bases from J, with 29 bases between. The length of the CDR3 is 19 residues.

The CDR3 loop reads CASRGSSYNEQFF. The DNA for the CDR3 is TGTGCCAGTCGGGGGAGCTCCTACAATGAGCAGTTCTTC. This chain connects TRBV19 to TRBJ2-1; possible D gene TRBD2, 6 bases. This CDR3 region has 13 residues. Germline V gives CDR1 LNHDA, CDR2 SQIVND (reference sequence). Between the trimmed V and J ends, which lost 8 bases and 0 bases, there was a span of 8 bases.

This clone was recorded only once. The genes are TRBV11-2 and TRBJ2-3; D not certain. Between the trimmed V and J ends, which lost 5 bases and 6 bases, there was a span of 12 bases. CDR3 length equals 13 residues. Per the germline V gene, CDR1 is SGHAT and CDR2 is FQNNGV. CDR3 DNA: TGTGCCAGCAGCCTCTCCCTAGGGGATACGCAGTATTTT. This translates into CASSLSLGDTQYF.

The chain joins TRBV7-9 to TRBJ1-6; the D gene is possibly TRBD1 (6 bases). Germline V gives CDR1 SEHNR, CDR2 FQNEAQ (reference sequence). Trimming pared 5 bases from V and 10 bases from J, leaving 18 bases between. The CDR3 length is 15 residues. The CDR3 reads CASSPRGGDSSPLHF. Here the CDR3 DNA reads TGTGCCAGCAGCCCCCGAGGGGGTGATAGCTCACCCCTCCACTTT.

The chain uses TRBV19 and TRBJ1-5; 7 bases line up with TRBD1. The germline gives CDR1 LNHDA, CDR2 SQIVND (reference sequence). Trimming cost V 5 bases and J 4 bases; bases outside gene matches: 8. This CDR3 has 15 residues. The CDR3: CASSGGTVLNQPQHF. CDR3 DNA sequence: TGTGCCAGTAGTGGGGGGACAGTTCTTAATCAGCCCCAGCATTTT.

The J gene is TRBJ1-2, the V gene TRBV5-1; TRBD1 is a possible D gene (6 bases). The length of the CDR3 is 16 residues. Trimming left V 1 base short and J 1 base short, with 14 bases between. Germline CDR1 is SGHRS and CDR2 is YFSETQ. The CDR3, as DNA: TGCGCCAGCAGCTTGATGGGGGACACCCTTAACTATGGCTACACCTTC. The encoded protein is CASSLMGDTLNYGYTF.

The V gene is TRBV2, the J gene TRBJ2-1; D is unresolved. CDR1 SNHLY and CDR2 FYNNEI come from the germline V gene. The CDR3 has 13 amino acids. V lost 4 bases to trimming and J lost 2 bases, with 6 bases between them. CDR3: CASSARTYNEQFF. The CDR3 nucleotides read TGTGCCAGCAGTGCCCGGACCTACAATGAGCAGTTCTTC.

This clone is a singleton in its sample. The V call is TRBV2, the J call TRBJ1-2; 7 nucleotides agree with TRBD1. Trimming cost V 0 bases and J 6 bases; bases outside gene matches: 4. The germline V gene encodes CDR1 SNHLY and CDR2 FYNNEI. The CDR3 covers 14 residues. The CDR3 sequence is CASSEASTGDGYTF. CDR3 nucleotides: TGTGCCAGCAGTGAAGCGTCTACAGGGGATGGCTACACCTTC. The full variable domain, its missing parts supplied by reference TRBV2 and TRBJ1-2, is EPEVTQTPSHQVTQMGQEVILRCVPISNHLYFYWYRQILGQKVEFLVSFYNNEISEKSEIFDDQFSVERPDGSNFTLKIRSTKLEDSAMYFCASSEASTGDGYTFGSGTRLTVV.

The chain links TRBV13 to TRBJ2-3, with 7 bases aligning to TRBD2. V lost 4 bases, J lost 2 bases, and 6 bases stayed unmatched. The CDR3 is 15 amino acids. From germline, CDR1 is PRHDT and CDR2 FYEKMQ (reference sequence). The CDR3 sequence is CASSYKRDSTDTQYF. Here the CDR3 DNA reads TGTGCCAGCAGCTACAAGCGGGACTCCACAGATACGCAGTATTTT.

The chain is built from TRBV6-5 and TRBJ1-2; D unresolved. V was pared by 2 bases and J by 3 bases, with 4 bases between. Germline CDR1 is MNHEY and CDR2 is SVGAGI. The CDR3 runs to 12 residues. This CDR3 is CASSYNDYGYTF. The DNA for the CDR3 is TGTGCCAGCAGTTACAACGACTATGGCTACACCTTC.

Here the CDR3 reads CASSPRLAGAQETQYF. The CDR3 DNA is TGTGCCAGCTCACCTCGACTAGCGGGGGCCCAAGAGACCCAGTACTTC. The V call is TRBV18, the J call TRBJ2-5; 12 bases fit TRBD2. V was pared by 3 bases and J by 1 base, with 3 bases of the junction left unmatched. Germline V CDR1 and CDR2: KGHSH, LQKENI. This CDR3 is 16 amino acids long. Variable domain in full (rest from reference TRBV18 and TRBJ2-5): NAGVMQNPRHLVRRRGQEARLRCSPMKGHSHVYWYRQLPEEGLKFMVYLQKENIIDESGMPKERFSAEFPKEGPSILRIQQVVRGDSAAYFCASSPRLAGAQETQYFGPGTRLLVL.

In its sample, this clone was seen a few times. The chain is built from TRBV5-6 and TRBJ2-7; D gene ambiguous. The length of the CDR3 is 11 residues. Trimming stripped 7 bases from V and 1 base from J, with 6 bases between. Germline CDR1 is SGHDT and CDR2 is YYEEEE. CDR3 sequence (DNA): TGTGCCAGCGGCGAGTCCTACGAGCAGTACTTC. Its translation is CASGESYEQYF.

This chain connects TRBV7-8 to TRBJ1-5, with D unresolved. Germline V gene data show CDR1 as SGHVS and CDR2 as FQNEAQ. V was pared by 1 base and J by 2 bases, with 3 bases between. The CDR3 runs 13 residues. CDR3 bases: TGTGCCAGCAGCTTAGGGCGCAATCAGCCCCAGCATTTT. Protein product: CASSLGRNQPQHF.

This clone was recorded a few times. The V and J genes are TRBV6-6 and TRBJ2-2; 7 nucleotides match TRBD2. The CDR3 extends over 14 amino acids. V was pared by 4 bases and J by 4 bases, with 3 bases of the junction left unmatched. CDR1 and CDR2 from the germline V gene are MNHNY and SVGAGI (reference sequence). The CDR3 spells CASSSGLPTGELFF. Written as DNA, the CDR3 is TGTGCCAGCAGTTCGGGACTACCCACCGGGGAGCTGTTTTTT.

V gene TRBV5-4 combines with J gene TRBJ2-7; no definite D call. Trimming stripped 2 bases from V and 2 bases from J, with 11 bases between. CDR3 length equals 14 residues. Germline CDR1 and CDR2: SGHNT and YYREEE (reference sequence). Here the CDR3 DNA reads TGTGCCAGCAGCTTATCCACGGATACCTACGAGCAGTACTTC. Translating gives CASSLSTDTYEQYF.

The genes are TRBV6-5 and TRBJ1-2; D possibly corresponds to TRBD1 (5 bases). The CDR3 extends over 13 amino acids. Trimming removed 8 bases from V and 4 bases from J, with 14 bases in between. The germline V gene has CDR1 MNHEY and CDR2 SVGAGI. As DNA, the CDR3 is TGTGCCAGCTTTAGCAGGGACGGCTATGGCTACACCTTC. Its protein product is CASFSRDGYGYTF.

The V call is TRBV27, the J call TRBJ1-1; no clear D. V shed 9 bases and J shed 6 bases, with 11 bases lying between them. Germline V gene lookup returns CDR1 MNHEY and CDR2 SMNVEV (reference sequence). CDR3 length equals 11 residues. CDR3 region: CARVVGAEAFF. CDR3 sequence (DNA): TGTGCCAGGGTCGTGGGAGCTGAAGCTTTCTTT.

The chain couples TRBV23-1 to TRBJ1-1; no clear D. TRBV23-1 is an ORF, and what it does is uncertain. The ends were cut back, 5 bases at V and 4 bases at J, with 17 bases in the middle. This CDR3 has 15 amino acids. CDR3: CASSSRRARGTEAFF. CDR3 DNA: TGCGCCAGCAGTTCAAGGCGGGCGCGGGGCACTGAAGCTTTCTTT.

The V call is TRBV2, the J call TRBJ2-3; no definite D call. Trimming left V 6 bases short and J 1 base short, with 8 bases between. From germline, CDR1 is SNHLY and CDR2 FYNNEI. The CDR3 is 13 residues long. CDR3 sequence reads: CASSLTGTDTQYF. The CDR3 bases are TGTGCCAGCAGCCTGACTGGCACAGATACGCAGTATTTT. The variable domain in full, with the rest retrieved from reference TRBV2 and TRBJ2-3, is EPEVTQTPSHQVTQMGQEVILRCVPISNHLYFYWYRQILGQKVEFLVSFYNNEISEKSEIFDDQFSVERPDGSNFTLKIRSTKLEDSAMYFCASSLTGTDTQYFGPGTRLTVL.

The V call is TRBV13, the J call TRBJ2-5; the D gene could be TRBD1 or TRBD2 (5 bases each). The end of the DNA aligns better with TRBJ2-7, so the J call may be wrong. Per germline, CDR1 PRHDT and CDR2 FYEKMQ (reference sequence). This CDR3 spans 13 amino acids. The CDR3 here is CASSPEGLYEQYF. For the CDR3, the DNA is TGTGCCAGCAGCCCCGAGGGGCTCTACGAGCAGTACTTC.

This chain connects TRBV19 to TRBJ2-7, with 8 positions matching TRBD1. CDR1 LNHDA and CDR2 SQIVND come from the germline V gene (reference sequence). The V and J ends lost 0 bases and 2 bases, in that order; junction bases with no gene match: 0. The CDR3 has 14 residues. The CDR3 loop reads CASSIEQGAYEQYF. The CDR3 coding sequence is TGTGCCAGTAGTATAGAACAGGGGGCCTACGAGCAGTACTTC.

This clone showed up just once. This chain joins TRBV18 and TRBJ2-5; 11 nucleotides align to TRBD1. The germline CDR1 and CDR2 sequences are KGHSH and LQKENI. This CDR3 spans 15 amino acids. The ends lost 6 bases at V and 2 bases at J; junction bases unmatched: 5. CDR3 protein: CASSSGQGAQETQYF. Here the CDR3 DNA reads TGTGCCAGCTCTTCAGGACAGGGGGCACAAGAGACCCAGTACTTC.

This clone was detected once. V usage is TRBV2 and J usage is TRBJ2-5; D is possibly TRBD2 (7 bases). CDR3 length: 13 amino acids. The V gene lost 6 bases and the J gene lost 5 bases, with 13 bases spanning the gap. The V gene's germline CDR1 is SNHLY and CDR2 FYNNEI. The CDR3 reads CASSRGAPETQYF. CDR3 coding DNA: TGTGCCAGCAGCCGGGGGGCCCCGGAGACCCAGTACTTC. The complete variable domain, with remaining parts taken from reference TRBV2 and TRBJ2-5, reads EPEVTQTPSHQVTQMGQEVILRCVPISNHLYFYWYRQILGQKVEFLVSFYNNEISEKSEIFDDQFSVERPDGSNFTLKIRSTKLEDSAMYFCASSRGAPETQYFGPGTRLLVL.

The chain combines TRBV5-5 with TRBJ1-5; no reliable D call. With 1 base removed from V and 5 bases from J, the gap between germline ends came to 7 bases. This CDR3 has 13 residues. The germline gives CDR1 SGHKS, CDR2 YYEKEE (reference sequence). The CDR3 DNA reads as TGTGCCAGCAGCTTGATGCCCGATCAGCCCCAGCATTTT. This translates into CASSLMPDQPQHF. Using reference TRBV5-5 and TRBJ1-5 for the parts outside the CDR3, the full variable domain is DAGVTQSPTHLIKTRGQQVTLRCSPISGHKSVSWYQQVLGQGPQFIFQYYEKEERGRGNFPDRFSARQFPNYSSELNVNALLLGDSALYLCASSLMPDQPQHFGDGTRLSIL.